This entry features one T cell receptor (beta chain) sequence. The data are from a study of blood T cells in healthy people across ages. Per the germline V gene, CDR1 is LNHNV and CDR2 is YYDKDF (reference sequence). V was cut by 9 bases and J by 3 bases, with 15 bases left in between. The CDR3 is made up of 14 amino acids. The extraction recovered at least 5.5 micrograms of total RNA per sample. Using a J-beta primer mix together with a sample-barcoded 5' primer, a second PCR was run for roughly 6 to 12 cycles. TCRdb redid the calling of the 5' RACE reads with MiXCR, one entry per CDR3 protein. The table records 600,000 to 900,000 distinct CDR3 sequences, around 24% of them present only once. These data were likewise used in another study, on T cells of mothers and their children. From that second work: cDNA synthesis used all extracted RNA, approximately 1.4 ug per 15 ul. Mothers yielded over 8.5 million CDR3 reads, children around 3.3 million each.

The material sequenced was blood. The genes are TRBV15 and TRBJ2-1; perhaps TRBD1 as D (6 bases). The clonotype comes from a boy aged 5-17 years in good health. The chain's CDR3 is CATQTGPNYNEQFF. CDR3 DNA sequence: TGTGCCACACAGACAGGCCCCAACTACAATGAGCAGTTCTTC.